This T cell receptor beta chain was recovered during a study of blood T cells in healthy people across ages. The germline gives CDR1 PRHDT, CDR2 FYEKMQ (reference sequence). There are 13 residues in the CDR3. Sample-barcoded 5' priming and a J-beta primer mix drove a second PCR of 7 to 11 cycles. MiXCR, run by TCRdb on the 5' RACE reads, gives a single entry per CDR3 protein. The sample carries 2 million or so distinct CDR3 sequences, just under 50% recorded once. The receptor was isolated from a woman in her thirties or forties in good health. The sample consisted of blood. The rearrangement joins TRBV13 to TRBJ2-7; 7 bases match TRBD2. The J call may be in error: the DNA end matches TRBJ2-5 better. This CDR3 is CASRAEGGETQYF. The CDR3 nucleotides are TGTGCCAGCAGGGCCGAGGGAGGGGAGACCCAGTACTTC.